These T cell receptor beta chains were read from a single sample in a study of CD8+ T cells in alopecia areata. The protocol was immunoSEQ multiplex PCR, while the TCRdb copy is restricted to in-frame clones and leaves out a portion. The sample has about 250,000 clones, around three fifths seen once. The specimen comprised CD4+ T cells sorted from blood, sampled between weeks 51 and 52, from a patient treated with tofacitinib. These receptor sequences come from a human donor with alopecia areata. CDR3s include the opening cysteine and the closing phenylalanine or tryptophan. The order of the fields is V gene, D gene, J gene, clone size, CDR3 DNA, CDR3 protein. D genes are given only for firm matches. Some rows mark clone size as missing; the rest say once, few, many or name a class of expanded clone.

>TRBV4-2|NA|TRBJ1-4|NA
TGTGCCAGCAGACCTCGGACGGAGGAAAAACTGTTTTTT
CASRPRTEEKLFF
>TRBV7-2|NA|TRBJ2-7|NA
TGTGCCAGCAGCTTATCAGCCGGAGTGGACTACGAGCAGTACTTC
CASSLSAGVDYEQYF
>TRBV7-2|NA|TRBJ2-2|few
TGTGCCAGCAGCTTAGCGCTCGGGGGGCACCGGAAGCTGTTTTTT
CASSLALGGHRKLFF
>TRBV4-3|NA|TRBJ1-4|NA
TGCGCCAGCAGCCAAGTGTGGGCAGGGTTTGTAGAAAAACTGTTTTTT
CASSQVWAGFVEKLFF
>TRBV6-5|NA|TRBJ2-7|NA
TGTGCCAGCAGTTACAAAGGCGGCTACCAGTACTTC
CASSYKGGYQYF
>TRBV7-3|TRBD1|TRBJ1-6|NA
TGTGCCAGCAGCAGAACAGGGGGCACCCTCCACTTT
CASSRTGGTLHF
>TRBV5-1|NA|TRBJ1-2|NA
TGCGCCAGCAGTGACGGATCCTATGGCTACACCTTC
CASSDGSYGYTF
>TRBV19|NA|TRBJ1-2|NA
TGTGCCAGTCAGGGGCAACCCAGAGGCTATGGCTACACCTTC
CASQGQPRGYGYTF
>TRBV30|NA|TRBJ1-6|NA
TGTGCCTGGAAAGAGGGGTATAATTCACCCCTCCACTTT
CAWKEGYNSPLHF
>TRBV5-6|NA|TRBJ2-1|many
TGTGCCAGCAGCTCGACGGGGGTTTACAATGAGCAGTTCTTC
CASSSTGVYNEQFF
>TRBV30|NA|TRBJ2-2|once
TGTGCCTGGAGTCAGGGTTTCGGAACCGGGGAGCTGTTTTTT
CAWSQGFGTGELFF
>TRBV5-6|NA|TRBJ1-2|NA
TGTGCCAGCAGCGTCAGAACATATGGCTACACCTTC
CASSVRTYGYTF
>TRBV4-3|NA|TRBJ1-2|NA
TGCGCCAGCAGCCAAGATAAGGAGTATGGCTACACCTTC
CASSQDKEYGYTF
>TRBV27|NA|TRBJ1-1|NA
TGTGCCAGCAGTTTATTCCGCGGAGAAGCTTTCTTT
CASSLFRGEAFF
>TRBV27|NA|TRBJ1-5|NA
TGTGCCAGCAGCCCCCGGACCACCACCAATCAGCCCCAGCATTTT
CASSPRTTTNQPQHF
>TRBV20-1|NA|TRBJ1-1|NA
TGCAGTGCTAGAGGGGGTTTCTTT
CSARGGFF
>TRBV4-3|TRBD1|TRBJ1-4|few
TGCGCCAGCAGCCAAGATAGGACAGGGGACGAAAAACTGTTTTTT
CASSQDRTGDEKLFF
>TRBV19|TRBD2|TRBJ2-1|NA
TGTGCCAGTATGGTAGCGGGGGGACTGAACTACAACGAGCAGTTCTTC
CASMVAGGLNYNEQFF
>TRBV14|NA|TRBJ1-1|few
TGTGCCAGCAGCCCCAAGGGGACGACGGCTTTCTTT
CASSPKGTTAFF
>TRBV7-9|NA|TRBJ2-7|NA
TGTGCCAGCAGCCACCCATCCCACTACGAGCAGTACTTC
CASSHPSHYEQYF
>TRBV7-2|TRBD1|TRBJ2-1|once
TGTGCCAGCAGCCCCGAGACAGGGAAGTACAATGAGCAGTTCTTC
CASSPETGKYNEQFF
>TRBV6-6|NA|TRBJ2-1|few
TGTGCCAGCAGTTACTTGGGGGTCAGCTCCTACAATGAGCAGTTCTTC
CASSYLGVSSYNEQFF
>TRBV7-9|NA|TRBJ1-1|NA
TGTGCCGCCGAACGACACGGGAGCACTGAAGCTTTCTTT
CAAERHGSTEAFF
>TRBV29-1|NA|TRBJ2-7|few
TGCAGCGTTGTACCCCCAGGGGACCCGGTCAAGCAGTACTTC
CSVVPPGDPVKQYF
>TRBV9|NA|TRBJ2-3|NA
TGTGCCAGCAGCGTAGCGAGTGGGGTCGGGGGAGATACGCAGTATTTT
CASSVASGVGGDTQYF
>TRBV5-1|NA|TRBJ1-6|NA
TGCGCCAGCAGCTACGACAGCTCCTATAATTCACCCCTCCACTTT
CASSYDSSYNSPLHF
>TRBV25-1|NA|TRBJ1-2|NA
TGTGCCAGCAGTGAAGGGGTTGGCTACACCTTC
CASSEGVGYTF
>TRBV23-1|TRBD2|TRBJ2-5|few
TGCGCCAGCGGTGGGACTAGCGGGGCCGGGGAGACCCAGTACTTC
CASGGTSGAGETQYF
>TRBV30|NA|TRBJ2-5|once
TGTGCCTGGAGTGTAGCTCCAACCTCGAAGACCCAGTACTTC
CAWSVAPTSKTQYF
>TRBV7-3|NA|TRBJ1-6|few
TGTGCCAGCAGCTTACGACAGAAAGATTCACCCCTCCACTTT
CASSLRQKDSPLHF
>TRBV14|NA|TRBJ2-7|NA
TGTGCCAGCAGTCGCGCCACAGCCTACGAGCAGTACTTC
CASSRATAYEQYF
>TRBV30|NA|TRBJ2-2|NA
TGTGCCTGGAGTGGGCAGGGTCACACCGGGGAGCTGTTTTTT
CAWSGQGHTGELFF
>TRBV5-6|NA|TRBJ2-1|NA
TGTGCCAGCAGCGCCTCCTTGGGCTCCTACAATGAGCAGTTCTTC
CASSASLGSYNEQFF
>TRBV6-1|NA|TRBJ1-6|NA
TGTGCCAGCAGTGAAGGGACAGCTTCCTCACCCCTCCACTTT
CASSEGTASSPLHF
>TRBV5-1|NA|TRBJ1-1|NA
TGCGCCAGCAGGGAGGGGACGGCTATGAACACTGAAGCTTTCTTT
CASREGTAMNTEAFF
>TRBV23-1|TRBD1|TRBJ1-5|NA
TGCGCCAGCAGTCAAGTGACAGGGCCGGATCAGCCCCAGCATTTT
CASSQVTGPDQPQHF
>TRBV5-4|TRBD2|TRBJ2-7|NA
TGTGCCAGCAGCTTGGCTCTAGCGGGGTCCTACGAGCAGTACTTC
CASSLALAGSYEQYF
>TRBV7-9|NA|TRBJ2-7|few
TGTGCCAGCAGCTTAGCGGCAGGAAGAACCTACGAGCAGTACTTC
CASSLAAGRTYEQYF
>TRBV29-1|TRBD2|TRBJ2-1|few
TGCAGCGCCGAGGGACTAGCGGGGGTATTTGAGCAGTTCTTC
CSAEGLAGVFEQFF
>TRBV29-1|TRBD1|TRBJ2-5|few
TGCAGCGTTGGGTGGGACAGGGGAAGAGAGACCCAGTACTTC
CSVGWDRGRETQYF
>TRBV7-2|TRBD1|TRBJ2-4|NA
TGTGCCAGCAGCTCTAACAGGGGTAAAAACATTCAGTACTTC
CASSSNRGKNIQYF
>TRBV4-3|TRBD1|TRBJ1-2|NA
TGCGCCAGCAGCCGGACAGGGGGAGCCCCTAACTATGGCTACACCTTC
CASSRTGGAPNYGYTF